This T cell receptor (beta chain) is drawn from a study of sequential checkpoint blockade in melanoma. Treatment in this sample: randomized to nivolumab then ipilimumab (arm A) or the reverse (arm B). This clone was seen more than once but under ten times. The repertoire was sequenced with immunoSEQ multiplex PCR; TCRdb's copy has only in-frame clones and lacks some. Counted here are 40,000 or so clones, more than 25% occurring once; the ten biggest clones make up roughly 1.5%. The CDR3 sequence is 16 residues long. The V gene's germline CDR1 is MNHGY and CDR2 SAAAGT. The ends lost 2 bases at V and 4 bases at J; junction bases unmatched: 10.

The sample in question was tumor tissue (inferred from file names), obtained from a patient given nivolumab and ipilimumab in sequence. This sequence was found in a human donor with melanoma. The chain joins TRBV6-8 to TRBJ1-1; 7 bases align to TRBD1. The CDR3 here is CASSYPEGGWLTEAFF. The CDR3 region has the DNA TGTGCCAGCAGTTACCCTGAAGGGGGCTGGCTCACTGAAGCTTTCTTT.